This T cell receptor beta chain was observed in a study of T-cell memory formation after mild COVID-19. Study as a whole: Largely, the TCR clusters proved donor specific. The study's findings and limits: Contracting CD4+ clones were located mainly in CM and EM, and CD8+ clones in EMRA. What remained unconfirmed was the SARS-CoV-2 specificity of second-wave clones peaking on day 37.

Note on this clonotype: Its matching antigen is unknown.

One entry per CDR3 protein, called by TCRdb with MiXCR from the 5' RACE reads. Among 500,000 to 550,000 distinct CDR3 sequences listed, 20% were seen once. The CDR3 covers 13 residues. CDR1 MNHNY and CDR2 SVGAGI come from the germline V gene (reference sequence). Trimming stripped 9 bases from V and 0 bases from J, with 12 bases between. This clonotype originated in an adult woman who had mild COVID-19 (a few samples of this study predate the infection). Cell type and time point are not known. Specimen: PBMCs or a T cell subset sorted from them (not recorded which). V is TRBV6-6 and J is TRBJ2-7, with D tentatively TRBD1 (6 bases). The CDR3 DNA follows: TGTGCCAGTCACAGGGCGAGCTCCTACGAGCAGTACTTC. It is translated as CASHRASSYEQYF.